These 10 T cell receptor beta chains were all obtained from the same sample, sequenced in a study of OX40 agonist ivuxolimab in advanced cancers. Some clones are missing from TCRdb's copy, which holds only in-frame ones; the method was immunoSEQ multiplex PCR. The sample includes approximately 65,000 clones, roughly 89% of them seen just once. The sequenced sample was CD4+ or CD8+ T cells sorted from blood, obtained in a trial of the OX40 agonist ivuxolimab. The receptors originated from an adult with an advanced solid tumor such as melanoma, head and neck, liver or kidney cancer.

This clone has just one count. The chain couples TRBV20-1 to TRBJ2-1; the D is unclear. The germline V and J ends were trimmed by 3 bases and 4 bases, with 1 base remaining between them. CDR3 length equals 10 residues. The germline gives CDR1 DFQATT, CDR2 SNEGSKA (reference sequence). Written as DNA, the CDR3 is TGCAGTGCTAGGTACAATGAGCAGTTCTTC. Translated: CSARYNEQFF.

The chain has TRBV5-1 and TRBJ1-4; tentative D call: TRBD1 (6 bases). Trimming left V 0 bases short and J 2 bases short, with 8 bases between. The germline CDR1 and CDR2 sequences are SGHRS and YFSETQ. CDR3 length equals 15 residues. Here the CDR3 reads CASSLAQGTNEKLFF. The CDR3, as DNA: TGCGCCAGCAGCTTGGCGCAGGGGACTAATGAAAAACTGTTTTTT.

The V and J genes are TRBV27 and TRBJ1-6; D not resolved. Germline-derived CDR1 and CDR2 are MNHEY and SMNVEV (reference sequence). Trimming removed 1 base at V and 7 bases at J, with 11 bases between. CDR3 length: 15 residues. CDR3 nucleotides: TGTGCCAGCAGTTTATTAGGCAGGCAGAATTCACCCCTCCACTTT. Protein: CASSLLGRQNSPLHF.

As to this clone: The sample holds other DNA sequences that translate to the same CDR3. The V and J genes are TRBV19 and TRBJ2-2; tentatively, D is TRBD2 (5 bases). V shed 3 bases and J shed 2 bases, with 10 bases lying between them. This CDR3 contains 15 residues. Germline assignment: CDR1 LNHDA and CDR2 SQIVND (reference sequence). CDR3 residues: CASSIVSGNTGELFF. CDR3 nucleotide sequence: TGTGCCAGTAGTATCGTATCGGGAAACACCGGGGAGCTGTTTTTT.

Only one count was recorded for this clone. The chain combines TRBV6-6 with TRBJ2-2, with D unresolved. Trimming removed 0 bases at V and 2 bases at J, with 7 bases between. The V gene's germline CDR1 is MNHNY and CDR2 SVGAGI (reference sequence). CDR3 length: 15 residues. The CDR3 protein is CASSYSAANTGELFF. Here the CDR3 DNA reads TGTGCCAGCAGTTACTCGGCGGCTAACACCGGGGAGCTGTTTTTT.

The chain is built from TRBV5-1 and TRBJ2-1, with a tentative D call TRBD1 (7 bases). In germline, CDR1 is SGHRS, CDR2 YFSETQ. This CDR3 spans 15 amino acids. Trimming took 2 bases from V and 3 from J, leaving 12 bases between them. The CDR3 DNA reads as TGCGCCAGCAGCTTAACAGGGGAGGACTACAATGAGCAGTTCTTC. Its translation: CASSLTGEDYNEQFF.

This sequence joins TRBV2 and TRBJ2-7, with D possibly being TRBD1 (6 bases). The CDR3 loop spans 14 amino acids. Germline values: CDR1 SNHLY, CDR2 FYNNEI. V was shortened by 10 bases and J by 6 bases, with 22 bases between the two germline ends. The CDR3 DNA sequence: TGTGCCACCGACCGAGGGGGAAGAGGGCCCGAGCAGTACTTC. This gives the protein CATDRGGRGPEQYF.

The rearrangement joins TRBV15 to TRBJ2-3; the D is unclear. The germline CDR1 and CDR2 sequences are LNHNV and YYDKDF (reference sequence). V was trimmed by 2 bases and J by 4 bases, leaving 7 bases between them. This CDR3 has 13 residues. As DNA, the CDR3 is TGTGCCACCAGCAGACCAGGATCAGATACGCAGTATTTT. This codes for CATSRPGSDTQYF.

CDR3 DNA sequence: TGCGCCAGCAGCACAGGGGCGAGCAGGAACACTGAAGCTTTCTTT. It translates to CASSTGASRNTEAFF. This rearrangement joins TRBV5-1 to TRBJ1-1; TRBD1 agrees at 7 bases. V lost 4 bases, J lost 1 base, and 7 bases stayed unmatched. Germline V gene lookup returns CDR1 SGHRS and CDR2 YFSETQ. The CDR3 loop spans 15 amino acids. The full variable domain, completed using reference TRBV5-1 and TRBJ1-1, is KAGVTQTPRYLIKTRGQQVTLSCSPISGHRSVSWYQQTPGQGLQFLFEYFSETQRNKGNFPGRFSGRQFSNSRSEMNVSTLELGDSALYLCASSTGASRNTEAFFGQGTRLTVV.

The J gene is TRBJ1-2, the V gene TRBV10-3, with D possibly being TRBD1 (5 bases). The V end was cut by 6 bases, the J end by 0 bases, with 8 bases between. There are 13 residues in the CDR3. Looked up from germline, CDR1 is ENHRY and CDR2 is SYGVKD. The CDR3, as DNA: TGTGCCATCAGGAAGGGACCTAACTATGGCTACACCTTC. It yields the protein CAIRKGPNYGYTF.